Listed below are T cell receptor beta chains from one sample, sequenced in a study of cytomegalovirus exposure and HLA in healthy donors. Clones were read by immunoSEQ multiplex PCR, and TCRdb kept only the in-frame ones, dropping some. This sample has 200,000 to 250,000 clones, with 87% found just once. The specimen was PBMCs. The receptors here all came from a woman younger than 35 in good health and CMV-seropositive. CDR3s include the opening cysteine and the closing phenylalanine or tryptophan. A D gene is named only where the DNA matches it firmly. Where a row states a size, it is once, few, many or the class of an expanded clone; other rows omit it.

TRBV9	TRBJ2-1	NA	16	TRBD2	TGTGCCAGCAGCGTAGGCGGGAGGGCCAGCTACAATGAGCAGTTCTTC	CASSVGGRASYNEQFF
TRBV7-9	TRBJ2-7	NA	17	TRBD1	TGTGCCAGCAGCTTACATATAGGGACAGGGGCTTCCTACGAGCAGTACTTC	CASSLHIGTGASYEQYF
TRBV27	TRBJ1-1	NA	14	TRBD1	TGTGCCAGCTGTCCGGGACAGGGCGGCGCTGAAGCTTTCTTT	CASCPGQGGAEAFF
TRBV9	TRBJ2-7	NA	15	TRBD2	TGTGCCAGCAGCGAAGCGGGAGCTTCCTCCTACGAGCAGTACTTC	CASSEAGASSYEQYF
TRBV6-5	TRBJ2-1	NA	14	TRBD2	TGTGCCAGCAGTTACGTAGGGGAGGGGAATGAGCAGTTCTTC	CASSYVGEGNEQFF
TRBV5-1	TRBJ2-1	NA	16	NA	TGCGCCAGCATAGGGGGCGGGGGGCGCGGTATCAATGAGCAGTTCTTC	CASIGGGGRGINEQFF
TRBV6-5	TRBJ1-2	NA	15	TRBD1	TGTGCCAGCAGTCTGTCGACAGGGTCGATATATGGCTACACCTTC	CASSLSTGSIYGYTF
TRBV11-2	TRBJ2-1	NA	13	TRBD1	TGTGCCAGCACGGACAGGGGGCCGACGGAGCAGTTCTTC	CASTDRGPTEQFF
TRBV5-4	TRBJ2-3	NA	13	TRBD1	TGTGCCAGCAGACAGGGGAACACAGATACGCAGTATTTT	CASRQGNTDTQYF
TRBV11-2	TRBJ1-1	NA	17	TRBD1	TGTGCCAGCAGCTTAGATTTCGGGACAGTAATGAACACTGAAGCTTTCTTT	CASSLDFGTVMNTEAFF
TRBV5-8	TRBJ2-7	NA	12	NA	TGTGCCAGCAGCCTAGGACAGCTCGAGCAGTACTTC	CASSLGQLEQYF
TRBV28	TRBJ1-5	few	14	NA	TGTGCCAGCAGTTCGCCAGGGATAAATCAGCCCCAGCATTTT	CASSSPGINQPQHF
TRBV27	TRBJ1-4	NA	15	TRBD1	TGTGCCAGTACCAAACGGACAGGGGGCGGTGAAAAACTGTTTTTT	CASTKRTGGGEKLFF
TRBV14	TRBJ1-2	NA	21	TRBD1	TGTGCCAGCAGCCAAGGGTCTTTGAGTAACAGGGGACCTTTTCCCACCGGGGGCTACACCTTC	CASSQGSLSNRGPFPTGGYTF
TRBV28	TRBJ1-1	NA	16	NA	TGTGCCAGCTGGGATATAGCGGGACGGGGGGTCGCTGAAGCTTTCTTT	CASWDIAGRGVAEAFF
TRBV7-9	TRBJ2-7	NA	15	TRBD2	TGTGCCAGCAGCCGTCGGGGGAGGGGCTCCTACGAGCAGTACTTC	CASSRRGRGSYEQYF
TRBV27	TRBJ1-4	NA	17	NA	TGTGCCAGCAGTTTATCGCCCCCTGTGGGGCCTAATGAAAAACTGTTTTTT	CASSLSPPVGPNEKLFF
TRBV6-5	TRBJ1-5	NA	13	NA	TGTGCCAGCAGTTTGGGGGCGCATCAGCCCCAGCATTTT	CASSLGAHQPQHF
TRBV2	TRBJ2-7	NA	12	NA	TGTGCCAGCAGCCCCGCAGATTACGAGCAGTACTTC	CASSPADYEQYF
TRBV19	TRBJ1-5	NA	15	TRBD1	TGTGCCAGTAGTGCCGGGACAGGTGACAATCAGCCCCAGCATTTT	CASSAGTGDNQPQHF
TRBV9	TRBJ1-3	NA	15	NA	TGTGCCAGCAGCGTATCCCGAGGCTCTGGAAACACCATATATTTT	CASSVSRGSGNTIYF
TRBV7-6	TRBJ2-7	NA	15	TRBD2	TGTGCCAGCAGCTCAGGACTAGCGGATTCCTACGAGCAGTACTTC	CASSSGLADSYEQYF
TRBV2	TRBJ2-1	NA	12	TRBD1	TGTGCCAGCAGTTTACCGACAGGGGACCGGTTCTTC	CASSLPTGDRFF
TRBV14	TRBJ2-3	NA	16	TRBD2	TGTGCCAGCAGCCAAACTAGCGGGAGCCCGGTGGATACGCAGTATTTT	CASSQTSGSPVDTQYF
TRBV6-5	TRBJ1-4	once	14	NA	TGTGCCAGCAGTTCAGGGGTGTCCCTTGGGAAACTGTTTTTT	CASSSGVSLGKLFF
TRBV28	TRBJ1-1	few	12	TRBD1	TGTGCCAGCAGTTTGACAGGGCAGGGAGACTTCTTT	CASSLTGQGDFF
TRBV5-1	TRBJ1-4	NA	15	NA	TGCGCCAGCAGCCCCGGCCCGGGGTACGGTGAAAAACTGTTTTTT	CASSPGPGYGEKLFF
TRBV7-3	TRBJ2-7	NA	13	TRBD1	TGTGCCAGCAGTAGGACAGGGGAATGGGAGCAGTACTTC	CASSRTGEWEQYF
TRBV12-5	TRBJ1-1	NA	15	NA	TGTGCTAGTGGTTCGCGGATCAGGGGCGGCACTGAAGCTTTCTTT	CASGSRIRGGTEAFF
TRBV4-1	TRBJ1-5	NA	15	NA	TGCGCCAGCAGCCGGCAGGGCGTTGGCAATCAGCCCCAGCATTTT	CASSRQGVGNQPQHF
TRBV7-9	TRBJ1-5	once	14	NA	TGTGCCAGCAGCTTAGGAGGAGGGCATCAGCCCCAGCATTTT	CASSLGGGHQPQHF
TRBV2	TRBJ2-1	NA	16	TRBD2	TGTGCCAGCAGGCCTAGCGGGGGCCGTTCCTACAATGAGCAGTTCTTC	CASRPSGGRSYNEQFF
TRBV30	TRBJ1-1	few	12	NA	TGTGCCTGGAGAAGGGGGAACACTGAAGCTTTCTTT	CAWRRGNTEAFF
TRBV7-6	TRBJ1-5	NA	15	NA	TGTGCCAGCAGCTTAGGAGCGTATAGCAATCAGCCCCAGCATTTT	CASSLGAYSNQPQHF
TRBV10-2	TRBJ1-2	NA	14	NA	TGCGCCAGCAGTGTGGACAGTGCTAACTATGGCTACACCTTC	CASSVDSANYGYTF
TRBV5-4	TRBJ2-7	NA	14	NA	TGTGCCAGCAGCGAGTCAACGGGAGTCGACGAGCAGTACTTC	CASSESTGVDEQYF
TRBV19	TRBJ2-7	NA	14	NA	TGTGCCAGTAGTCCGGGACAAGAGGCGTCCGAGCAGTACTTC	CASSPGQEASEQYF
TRBV7-9	TRBJ1-1	NA	12	NA	TGCGCTGGGTCGGGGTTGAACACTGAAGCTTTCTTT	CAGSGLNTEAFF
TRBV28	TRBJ1-1	NA	15	TRBD1	TGTGCCAGCAGTCTCCACGACAGGGTAGACACTGAAGCTTTCTTT	CASSLHDRVDTEAFF
TRBV9	TRBJ2-6	NA	17	NA	TGTGCCAGCAGCGTAGAGCAGGGGTTGGCTGGGGCCAACGTCCTGACTTTC	CASSVEQGLAGANVLTF
TRBV9	TRBJ2-6	NA	14	NA	TGTGCCAGCAGCGGTCTGAGAGTGGCCAACGTCCTGACTTTC	CASSGLRVANVLTF